This T cell receptor beta chain stems from a study of regulatory T cells in long-lasting Graves disease. General observations from the study: Persistent disease preferred TRBV28, TRBJ1-2 and TRBJ2-5.

As to time point: persistent/refractory GD, antithyroid drugs over 5 years with positive TRAb. PBMC-derived RNA was used for the TCR library. Per the germline V gene, CDR1 is SGHAT and CDR2 is FQNNGV. V was cut by 1 base and J by 6 bases, with 24 bases left in between. The CDR3 totals 18 residues. Building the TCR beta libraries relied on iRepertoire HTBI primers, and CDR3 regions underwent Arm-PCR. TCRdb used MiXCR to reprocess the multiplex PCR reads, holding one entry per CDR3 protein. This sample has about 660,000 distinct CDR3 sequences, with 30% found just once. There are many counts of this clonotype. Antigen unknown.

This specimen was peripheral blood mononuclear cells (PBMCs), taken when the disease was refractory, from a patient treated with antithyroid drugs. The receptor was derived from a female donor with Graves disease. This chain connects TRBV11-2 to TRBJ1-1, with D tentatively TRBD1 (6 bases). The CDR3 protein is CASSLVVDSFGGLAEAFF. In nucleotides, the CDR3 is TGTGCCAGCAGCTTAGTAGTGGACAGCTTCGGGGGATTGGCTGAAGCTTTCTTT.